These 12 T cell receptor beta chains came from one sample sequenced in a study of spatial heterogeneity in lung cancer. TCRdb re-called the 5' RACE reads with MiXCR, one entry per CDR3 protein. This sample yields tens of thousands of distinct CDR3 sequences, of which around 13% are seen a single time; 50% to 60% belongs to the top ten. The time point: sample taken at primary tumor resection. Frozen PBMC, nontumor lung or tumor provided whole RNA, which was sequenced unsorted. The specimen comprised PBMCs, sampled at surgery. These receptors were collected from a male donor with early-stage non-small cell lung cancer.

V usage is TRBV29-1 and J usage is TRBJ2-2; D perhaps matches TRBD2 (6 bases). V dropped 5 bases and J dropped 0 bases, with 13 bases sitting between them. The CDR3 totals 15 residues. The germline CDR1 and CDR2 sequences are SQVTM and ANQGSEA. This CDR3 reads CSVLFGTPNTGELFF. In DNA, the CDR3 is TGCAGCGTTCTATTCGGGACTCCGAACACCGGGGAGCTGTTTTTT.

The chain uses TRBV30 and TRBJ1-5, with D perhaps TRBD1 (6 bases). Deletions cut 4 bases from V and 3 bases from J, with 10 bases between. Germline CDR1 is GTSNPN and CDR2 is SVGIG (reference sequence). This CDR3 has 13 residues. The CDR3 region has the DNA TGTGCCTGGAACAGGGAATACAATCAGCCCCAGCATTTT. It specifies CAWNREYNQPQHF.

This clonotype has ten or more counts. The CDR3 spells CSVDGTPLETQYF. DNA of the CDR3: TGCAGCGTTGACGGGACTCCCCTAGAGACCCAGTACTTC. V is TRBV29-1 and J is TRBJ2-5; a possible D gene is TRBD2 (6 bases). Deletions cut 3 bases from V and 4 bases from J, with 12 bases between. This CDR3 comprises 13 residues. Germline assignment: CDR1 SQVTM and CDR2 ANQGSEA.

This clonotype was counted only a few times. A much larger clonotype is one base distant, so this may be a read error. The chain links TRBV28 to TRBJ2-1; the D is unclear. Per the germline V gene, CDR1 is MDHEN and CDR2 is SYDVKM. The CDR3 consists of 11 residues. The CDR3 loop is CVSTMYNEQFF. Here the CDR3 DNA reads TGTGTCAGCACCATGTACAATGAGCAGTTCTTC. Full variable domain (rest looked up from reference TRBV28 and TRBJ2-1): DVKVTQSSRYLVKRTGEKVFLECVQDMDHENMFWYRQDPGLGLRLIYFSYDVKMKEKGDIPEGYSVSREKKERFSLILESASTNQTSMYLCVSTMYNEQFFGPGTRLTVL.

The sample holds a few counts of this clonotype. The chain uses TRBV5-1 and TRBJ2-1; unclear D gene. The germline CDR1 and CDR2 sequences are SGHRS and YFSETQ. The CDR3 spans 16 residues. V was trimmed by 4 bases and J by 0 bases, leaving 14 bases between them. The CDR3 DNA reads TGCGCCAGCAGCCCTCAGGCTTTGAGCTCCTACAATGAGCAGTTCTTC. Translating gives CASSPQALSSYNEQFF. The full variable domain, with the rest looked up from reference TRBV5-1 and TRBJ2-1, is KAGVTQTPRYLIKTRGQQVTLSCSPISGHRSVSWYQQTPGQGLQFLFEYFSETQRNKGNFPGRFSGRQFSNSRSEMNVSTLELGDSALYLCASSPQALSSYNEQFFGPGTRLTVL.

This clonotype turned up a few times. CDR3 sequence reads: CATSRDSNYGYTF. CDR3 sequence (DNA): TGTGCCACCAGCAGAGACAGTAACTATGGCTACACCTTC. The rearrangement uses TRBV15 and TRBJ1-2, with D hard to call. The germline V and J ends were trimmed by 0 bases and 1 base, with 3 bases remaining between them. The CDR3 runs 13 residues. Germline V CDR1 and CDR2: LNHNV, YYDKDF (reference sequence).

Only a few counts were recorded for this clonotype. V gene TRBV20-1 combines with J gene TRBJ2-3; D call uncertain. Germline V gene lookup returns CDR1 DFQATT and CDR2 SNEGSKA (reference sequence). This CDR3 is 13 amino acids long. V lost 6 bases to trimming and J lost 4 bases, with 14 bases between them. CDR3 nucleotides: TGCAGTGCACCGGTACGAGGTCCAGATACGCAGTATTTT. Its translation: CSAPVRGPDTQYF.

At least ten counts were recorded for this clonotype. The DNA for the CDR3 is TGTGCCAGCAGCCTCAGACAGCCGGCAAAGCAGTTCTTC. As protein: CASSLRQPAKQFF. The chain recombines TRBV28 with TRBJ2-1, with D perhaps matching TRBD1 (5 bases). The CDR3 sequence is 13 residues long. Trimming removed 6 bases from V and 11 bases from J, with 17 bases in between. Germline lookup yields CDR1 MDHEN and CDR2 SYDVKM.

This clonotype was observed a handful of times. The genes are TRBV28 and TRBJ2-7; the match to TRBD1 covers 7 bases. Trimming cost V 5 bases and J 5 bases; bases outside gene matches: 12. This CDR3 is 15 amino acids long. CDR1 and CDR2 (germline): MDHEN, SYDVKM. The CDR3 nucleotides are TGTGCCAGCAGTCACCAAACAGGGGATTGGAACGAGCAGTACTTC. This codes for CASSHQTGDWNEQYF.

This clonotype showed up many times. This chain connects TRBV28 to TRBJ1-6; TRBD1 is a possible D gene (6 bases). V gave up 3 bases and J gave up 0 bases, with 9 bases separating them. Germline-derived CDR1 and CDR2 are MDHEN and SYDVKM. The CDR3 length is 16 residues. CDR3 sequence: CASSLVGGSYNSPLHF. CDR3 DNA sequence: TGTGCCAGCAGTTTGGTAGGGGGCTCCTATAATTCACCCCTCCACTTT.

This clonotype has at least ten counts. The rearrangement links TRBV30 to TRBJ1-6; D is perhaps TRBD1 (6 bases). Trimming took off 0 bases at V and 6 bases at J, with 15 bases between the two ends. This CDR3 is built from 16 residues. Germline V gene data show CDR1 as GTSNPN and CDR2 as SVGIG (reference sequence). This CDR3 is CAWSVLGGTFNSPLHF. The CDR3 coding sequence is TGTGCCTGGAGTGTACTGGGGGGCACATTTAATTCACCCCTCCACTTT.

This clonotype was picked up many times. J is TRBJ2-1 and V is TRBV2, with D perhaps TRBD2 (6 bases). Trimming pared 7 bases from V and 4 bases from J, leaving 11 bases between. Looked up from germline, CDR1 is SNHLY and CDR2 is FYNNEI. CDR3 length: 13 amino acids. In DNA, the CDR3 is TGTGCCAGCATTTTAGCGGCGTACAATGAGCAGTTCTTC. This encodes CASILAAYNEQFF.